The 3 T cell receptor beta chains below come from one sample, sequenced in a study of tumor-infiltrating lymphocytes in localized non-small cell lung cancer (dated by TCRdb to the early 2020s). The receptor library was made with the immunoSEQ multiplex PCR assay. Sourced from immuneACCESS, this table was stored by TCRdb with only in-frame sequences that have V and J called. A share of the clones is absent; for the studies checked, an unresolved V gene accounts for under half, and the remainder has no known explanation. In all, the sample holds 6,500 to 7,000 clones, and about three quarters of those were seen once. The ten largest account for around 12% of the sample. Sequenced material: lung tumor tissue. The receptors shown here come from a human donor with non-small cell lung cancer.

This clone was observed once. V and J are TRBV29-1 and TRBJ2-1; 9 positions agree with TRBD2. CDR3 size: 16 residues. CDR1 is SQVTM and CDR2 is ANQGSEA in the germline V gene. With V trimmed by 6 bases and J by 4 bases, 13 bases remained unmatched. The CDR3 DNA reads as TGCAGCGTGCGGCTAGCGGGACCCCAGCATTACAATGAGCAGTTCTTC. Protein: CSVRLAGPQHYNEQFF.

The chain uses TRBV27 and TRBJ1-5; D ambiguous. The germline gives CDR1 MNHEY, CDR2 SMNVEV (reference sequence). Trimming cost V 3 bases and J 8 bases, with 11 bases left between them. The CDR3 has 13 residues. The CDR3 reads CASSFRGGEPQHF. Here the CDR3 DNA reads TGTGCCAGCAGTTTTCGGGGTGGCGAGCCCCAGCATTTT.

The DNA for the CDR3 is TGTGCCAGCAGCCCCAGACAGGGGGCAACAGATACGCAGTATTTT. It translates to CASSPRQGATDTQYF. The V gene is TRBV7-2, the J gene TRBJ2-3, with 10 bases that match TRBD1. CDR1 and CDR2 from the germline V gene are SGHTA and FQGNSA. The V gene end was trimmed by 5 bases and the J gene end by 3 bases; junction bases not matched to a gene: 5. This CDR3 contains 15 residues.